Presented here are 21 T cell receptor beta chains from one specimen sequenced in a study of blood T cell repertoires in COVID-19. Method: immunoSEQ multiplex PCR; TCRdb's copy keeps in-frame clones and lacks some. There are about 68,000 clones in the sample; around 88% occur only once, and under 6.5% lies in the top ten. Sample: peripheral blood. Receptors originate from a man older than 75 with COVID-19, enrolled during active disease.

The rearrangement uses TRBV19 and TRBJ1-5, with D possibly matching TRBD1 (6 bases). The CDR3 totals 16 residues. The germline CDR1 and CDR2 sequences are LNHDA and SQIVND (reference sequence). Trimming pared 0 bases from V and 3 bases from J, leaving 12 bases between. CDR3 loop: CASSIDRGGDNQPQHF. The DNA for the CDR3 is TGTGCCAGTAGTATAGATCGAGGGGGTGACAATCAGCCCCAGCATTTT.

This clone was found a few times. CDR3 loop: CASPIQKNSNQPQHF. CDR3 DNA: TGCGCCAGCCCAATACAGAAAAATAGCAATCAGCCCCAGCATTTT. This chain links TRBV5-1 with TRBJ1-5; the D is unclear. Germline V gene data show CDR1 as SGHRS and CDR2 as YFSETQ. There are 15 residues in the CDR3. Trimming took off 7 bases at V and 0 bases at J, with 14 bases between the two ends. Variable domain in full (rest from reference TRBV5-1 and TRBJ1-5): KAGVTQTPRYLIKTRGQQVTLSCSPISGHRSVSWYQQTPGQGLQFLFEYFSETQRNKGNFPGRFSGRQFSNSRSEMNVSTLELGDSALYLCASPIQKNSNQPQHFGDGTRLSIL.

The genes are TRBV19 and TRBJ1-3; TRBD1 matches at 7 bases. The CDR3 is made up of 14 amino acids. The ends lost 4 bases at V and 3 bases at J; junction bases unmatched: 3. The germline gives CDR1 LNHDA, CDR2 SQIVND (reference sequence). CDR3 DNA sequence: TGTGCCAGTAGTACAGGGGGAAGTGGAAACACCATATATTTT. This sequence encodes CASSTGGSGNTIYF.

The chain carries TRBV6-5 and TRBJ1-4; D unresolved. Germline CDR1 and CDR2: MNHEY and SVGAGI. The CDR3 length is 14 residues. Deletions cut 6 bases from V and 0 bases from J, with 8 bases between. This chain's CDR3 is CASRDTSTNEKLFF. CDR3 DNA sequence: TGTGCCAGCAGAGACACTTCAACTAATGAAAAACTGTTTTTT.

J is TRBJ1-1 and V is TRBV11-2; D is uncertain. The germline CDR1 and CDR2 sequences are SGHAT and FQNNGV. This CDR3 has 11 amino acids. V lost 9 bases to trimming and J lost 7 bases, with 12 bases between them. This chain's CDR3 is CASLLRGEAFF. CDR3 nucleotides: TGTGCCAGTCTACTCCGGGGTGAAGCTTTCTTT.

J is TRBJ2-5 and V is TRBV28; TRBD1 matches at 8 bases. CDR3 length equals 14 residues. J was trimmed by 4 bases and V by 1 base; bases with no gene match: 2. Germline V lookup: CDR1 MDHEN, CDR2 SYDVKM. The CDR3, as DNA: TGTGCCAGCAGTTTATCGGACAGGGCAGAGACCCAGTACTTC. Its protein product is CASSLSDRAETQYF.

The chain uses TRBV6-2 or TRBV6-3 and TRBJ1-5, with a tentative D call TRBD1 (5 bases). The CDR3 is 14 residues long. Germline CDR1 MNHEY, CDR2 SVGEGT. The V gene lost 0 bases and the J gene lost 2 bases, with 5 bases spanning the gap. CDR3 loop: CASSYSGGNQPQHF. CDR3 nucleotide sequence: TGTGCCAGCAGTTACTCAGGGGGCAATCAGCCCCAGCATTTT.

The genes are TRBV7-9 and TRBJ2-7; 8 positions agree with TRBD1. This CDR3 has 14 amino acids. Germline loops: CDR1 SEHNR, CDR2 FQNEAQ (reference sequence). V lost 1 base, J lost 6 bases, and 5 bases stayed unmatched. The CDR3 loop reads CASSLGTTGVEQYF. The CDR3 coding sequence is TGTGCCAGCAGCTTAGGGACGACAGGGGTCGAGCAGTACTTC.

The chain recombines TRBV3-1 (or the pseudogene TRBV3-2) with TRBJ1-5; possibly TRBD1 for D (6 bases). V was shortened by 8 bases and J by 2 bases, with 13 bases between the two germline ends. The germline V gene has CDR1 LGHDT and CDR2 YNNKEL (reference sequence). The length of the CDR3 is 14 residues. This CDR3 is CASGSRGGNQPQHF. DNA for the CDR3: TGTGCCAGCGGGTCCAGGGGAGGCAATCAGCCCCAGCATTTT.

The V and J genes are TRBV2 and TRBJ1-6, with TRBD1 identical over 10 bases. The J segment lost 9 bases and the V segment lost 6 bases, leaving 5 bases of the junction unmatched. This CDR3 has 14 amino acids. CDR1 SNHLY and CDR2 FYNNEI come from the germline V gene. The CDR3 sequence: CASRADRGPSPLHF. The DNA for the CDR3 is TGTGCCAGCAGGGCCGACAGGGGGCCTTCACCCCTCCACTTT.

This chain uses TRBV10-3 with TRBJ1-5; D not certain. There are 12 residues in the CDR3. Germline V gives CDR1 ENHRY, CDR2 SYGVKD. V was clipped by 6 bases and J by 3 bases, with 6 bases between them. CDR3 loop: CAIRQPNQPQHF. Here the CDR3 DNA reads TGTGCCATCAGACAGCCCAATCAGCCCCAGCATTTT.

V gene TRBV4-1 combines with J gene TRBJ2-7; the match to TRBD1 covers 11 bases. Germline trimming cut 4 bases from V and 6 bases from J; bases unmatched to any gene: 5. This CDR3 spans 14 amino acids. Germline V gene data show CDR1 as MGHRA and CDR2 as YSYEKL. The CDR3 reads CASSLGTGGPEQYF. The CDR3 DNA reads TGCGCCAGCAGCCTTGGGACAGGGGGTCCCGAGCAGTACTTC.

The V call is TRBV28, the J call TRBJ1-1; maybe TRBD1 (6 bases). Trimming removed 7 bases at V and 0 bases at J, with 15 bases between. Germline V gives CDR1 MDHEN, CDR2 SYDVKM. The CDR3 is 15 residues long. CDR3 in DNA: TGTGCCAGCACCCTTACAGGGATCATGAACACTGAAGCTTTCTTT. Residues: CASTLTGIMNTEAFF.

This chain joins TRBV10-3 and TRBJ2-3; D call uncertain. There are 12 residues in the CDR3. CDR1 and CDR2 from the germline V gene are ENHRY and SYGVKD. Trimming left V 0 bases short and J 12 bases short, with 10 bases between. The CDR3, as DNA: TGTGCCATCAGTGAGTCGAGAGGCCCCCAGTATTTT. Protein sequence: CAISESRGPQYF.

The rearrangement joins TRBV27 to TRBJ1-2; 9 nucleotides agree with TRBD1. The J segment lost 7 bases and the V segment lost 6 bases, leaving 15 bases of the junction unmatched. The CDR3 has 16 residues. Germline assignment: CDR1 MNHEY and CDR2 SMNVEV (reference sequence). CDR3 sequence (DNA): TGTGCCAGCAGGCGCGGGACAGGGTTGCCCCTTACTGGCTACACCTTC. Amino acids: CASRRGTGLPLTGYTF.

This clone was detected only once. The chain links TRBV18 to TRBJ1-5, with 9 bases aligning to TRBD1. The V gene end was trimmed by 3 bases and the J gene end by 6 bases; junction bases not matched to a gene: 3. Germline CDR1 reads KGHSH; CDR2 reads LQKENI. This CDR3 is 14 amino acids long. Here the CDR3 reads CASSPGTGTQPQHF. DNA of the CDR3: TGTGCCAGCTCACCCGGGACAGGGACTCAGCCCCAGCATTTT.

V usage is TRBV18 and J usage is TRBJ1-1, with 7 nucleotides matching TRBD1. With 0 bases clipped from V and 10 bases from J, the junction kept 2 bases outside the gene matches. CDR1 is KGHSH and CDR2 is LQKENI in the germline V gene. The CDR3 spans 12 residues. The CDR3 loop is CASSPPDRVAFF. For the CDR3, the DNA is TGTGCCAGCTCACCACCTGACAGGGTAGCTTTCTTT.

The CDR3 coding sequence is TGTGCCATCAGTGATAAACAGTCCTATGGCTACACCTTC. It specifies CAISDKQSYGYTF. This chain connects TRBV10-3 to TRBJ1-2, with D unclear. The CDR3 is 13 residues long. Germline V gene sequence: CDR1 ENHRY, CDR2 SYGVKD. Trimming pared 3 bases from V and 4 bases from J, leaving 9 bases between.

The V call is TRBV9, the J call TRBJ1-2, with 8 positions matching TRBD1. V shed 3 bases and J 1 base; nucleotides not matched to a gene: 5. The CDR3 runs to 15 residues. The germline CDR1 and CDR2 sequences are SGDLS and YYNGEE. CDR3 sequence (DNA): TGTGCCAGCAGCGCCAGGGGGCTGGGTAACTATGGCTACACCTTC. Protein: CASSARGLGNYGYTF.

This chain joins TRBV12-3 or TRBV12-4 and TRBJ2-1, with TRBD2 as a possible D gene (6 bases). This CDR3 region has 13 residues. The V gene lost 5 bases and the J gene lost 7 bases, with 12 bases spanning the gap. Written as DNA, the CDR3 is TGTGCCAGCAGTCGGGGCGGGGTTAATGAGCAGTTCTTC. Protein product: CASSRGGVNEQFF.

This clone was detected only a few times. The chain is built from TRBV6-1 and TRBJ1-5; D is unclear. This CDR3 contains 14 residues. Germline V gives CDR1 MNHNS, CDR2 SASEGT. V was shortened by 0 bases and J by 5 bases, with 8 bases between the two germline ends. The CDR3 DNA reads TGTGCCAGCAGTGAAGCTCCCCAGTATCAGCCCCAGCATTTT. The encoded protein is CASSEAPQYQPQHF.